Below, one TCR beta chain is given with its context. Antigen specificity is unknown. This entry comes from a study of CD8 T cells in ankylosing spondylitis. MiXCR, applied by TCRdb to the 5' RACE reads, yields one record per CDR3 protein. The table lists approximately 300,000 distinct CDR3 sequences, roughly 8% of them singletons. V was cut by 6 bases and J by 5 bases, with 17 bases left in between. The CDR3 loop spans 15 amino acids. Looked up from germline, CDR1 is SNHLY and CDR2 is FYNNEI. Study-wide findings and caveats: Ankylosing spondylitis blood seemed to carry a telltale TCR beta motif made of roughly eight highly homologous variants. Earlier reports found some motif variants in synovial fluid and blood in reactive arthritis.

The chain recombines TRBV2 with TRBJ1-5, with D possibly matching TRBD1 (5 bases). The receptor comes from a male donor with ankylosing spondylitis. The sequenced sample was blood, either unsorted or a sorted T cell fraction (not recorded which). The CDR3 region has the DNA TGTGCCAGCAGGCGGGGGACGGAAGATTATCAGCCCCAGCATTTT. This gives the protein CASRRGTEDYQPQHF.